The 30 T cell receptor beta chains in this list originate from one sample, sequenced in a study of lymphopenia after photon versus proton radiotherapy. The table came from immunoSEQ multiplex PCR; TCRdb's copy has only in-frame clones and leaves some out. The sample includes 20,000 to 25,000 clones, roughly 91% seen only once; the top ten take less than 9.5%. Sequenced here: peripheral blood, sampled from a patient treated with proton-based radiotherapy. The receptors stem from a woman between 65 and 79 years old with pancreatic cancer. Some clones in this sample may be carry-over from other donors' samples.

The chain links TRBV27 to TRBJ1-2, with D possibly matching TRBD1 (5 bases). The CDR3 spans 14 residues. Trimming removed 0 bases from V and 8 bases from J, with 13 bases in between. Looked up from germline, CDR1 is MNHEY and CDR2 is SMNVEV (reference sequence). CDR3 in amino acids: CASSLSYSGTGYTF. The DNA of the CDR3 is TGTGCCAGCAGTTTATCGTACTCAGGGACCGGCTACACCTTC.

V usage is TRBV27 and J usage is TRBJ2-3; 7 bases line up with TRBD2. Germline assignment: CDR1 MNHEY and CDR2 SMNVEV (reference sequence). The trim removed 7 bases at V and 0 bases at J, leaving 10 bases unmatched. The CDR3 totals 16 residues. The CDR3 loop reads CASNNPSGTSTDTQYF. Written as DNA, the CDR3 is TGTGCCAGCAATAACCCGAGCGGGACGAGCACAGATACGCAGTATTTT.

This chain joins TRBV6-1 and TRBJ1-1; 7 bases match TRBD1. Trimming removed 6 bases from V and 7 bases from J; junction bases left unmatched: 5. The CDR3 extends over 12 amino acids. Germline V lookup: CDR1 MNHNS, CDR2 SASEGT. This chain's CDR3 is CASSGQAVEAFF. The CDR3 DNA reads TGTGCCAGCAGCGGACAGGCTGTTGAAGCTTTCTTT.

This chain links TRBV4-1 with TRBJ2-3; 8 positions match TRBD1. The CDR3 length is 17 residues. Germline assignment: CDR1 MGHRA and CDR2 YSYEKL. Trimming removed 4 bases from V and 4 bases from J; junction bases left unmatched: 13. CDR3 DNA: TGCGCCAGCAGCCCCCTTGGACAGGGAAGAACTGCAGATACGCAGTATTTT. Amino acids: CASSPLGQGRTADTQYF.

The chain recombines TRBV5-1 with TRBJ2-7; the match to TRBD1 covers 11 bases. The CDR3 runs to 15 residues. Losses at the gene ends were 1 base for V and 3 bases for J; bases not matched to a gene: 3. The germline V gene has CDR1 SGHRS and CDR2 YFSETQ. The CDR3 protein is CASSLLGQGVYEQYF. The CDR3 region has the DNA TGCGCCAGCAGCTTGTTGGGACAGGGGGTCTACGAGCAGTACTTC.

The chain's CDR3 is CASSQSLTGNYGYTF. CDR3 DNA: TGTGCCAGCAGCCAGAGTTTAACAGGGAACTATGGCTACACCTTC. This rearrangement joins TRBV7-2 to TRBJ1-2; TRBD1 is a possible D gene (6 bases). The CDR3 extends over 15 amino acids. Germline-derived CDR1 and CDR2 are SGHTA and FQGNSA. Trimming removed 5 bases at V and 2 bases at J, with 15 bases between. Based on the CDR3 plus reference TRBV7-2 and TRBJ1-2, the full variable domain is GAGVSQSPSNKVTEKGKDVELRCDPISGHTALYWYRQSLGQGLEFLIYFQGNSAPDKSGLPSDRFSAERTGGSVSTLTIQRTQQEDSAVYLCASSQSLTGNYGYTFGSGTRLTVV.

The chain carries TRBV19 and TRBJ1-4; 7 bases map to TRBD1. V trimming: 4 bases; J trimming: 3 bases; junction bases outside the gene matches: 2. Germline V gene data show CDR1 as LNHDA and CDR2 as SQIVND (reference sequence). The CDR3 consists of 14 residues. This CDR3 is CASSTTGANEKLFF. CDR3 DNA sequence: TGTGCCAGTAGTACCACAGGGGCTAATGAAAAACTGTTTTTT. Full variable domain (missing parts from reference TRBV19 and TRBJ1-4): DGGITQSPKYLFRKEGQNVTLSCEQNLNHDAMYWYRQDPGQGLRLIYYSQIVNDFQKGDIAEGYSVSREKKESFPLTVTSAQKNPTAFYLCASSTTGANEKLFFGSGTQLSVL.

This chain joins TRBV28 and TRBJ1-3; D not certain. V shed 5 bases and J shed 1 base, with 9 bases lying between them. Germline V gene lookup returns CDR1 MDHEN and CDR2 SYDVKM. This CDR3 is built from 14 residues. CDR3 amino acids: CASSPGRSGNTIYF. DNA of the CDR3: TGTGCCAGCAGTCCCGGCAGGTCTGGAAACACCATATATTTT.

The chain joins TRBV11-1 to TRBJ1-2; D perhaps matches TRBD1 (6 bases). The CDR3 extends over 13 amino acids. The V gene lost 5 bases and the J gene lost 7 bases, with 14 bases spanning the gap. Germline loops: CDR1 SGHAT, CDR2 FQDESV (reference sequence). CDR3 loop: CASSQGAGAGYTF. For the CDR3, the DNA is TGTGCCAGCAGCCAAGGGGCAGGGGCTGGCTACACCTTC.

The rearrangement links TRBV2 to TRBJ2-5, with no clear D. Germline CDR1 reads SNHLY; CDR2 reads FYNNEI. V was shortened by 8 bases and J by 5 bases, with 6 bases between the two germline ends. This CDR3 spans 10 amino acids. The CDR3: CASRVETQYF. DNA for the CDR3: TGTGCCAGCCGGGTTGAGACCCAGTACTTC.

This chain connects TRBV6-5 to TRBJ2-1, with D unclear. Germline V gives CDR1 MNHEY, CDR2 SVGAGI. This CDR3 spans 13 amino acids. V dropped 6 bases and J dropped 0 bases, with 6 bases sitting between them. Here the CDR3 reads CASRESSYNEQFF. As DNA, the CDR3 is TGTGCCAGCAGGGAGAGCTCCTACAATGAGCAGTTCTTC.

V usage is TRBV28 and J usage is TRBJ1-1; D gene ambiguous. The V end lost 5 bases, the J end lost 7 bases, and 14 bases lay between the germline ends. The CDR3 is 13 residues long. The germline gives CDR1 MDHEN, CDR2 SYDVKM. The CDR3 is CASSLDGRVEAFF. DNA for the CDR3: TGTGCCAGCAGTCTCGACGGGAGGGTTGAAGCTTTCTTT.

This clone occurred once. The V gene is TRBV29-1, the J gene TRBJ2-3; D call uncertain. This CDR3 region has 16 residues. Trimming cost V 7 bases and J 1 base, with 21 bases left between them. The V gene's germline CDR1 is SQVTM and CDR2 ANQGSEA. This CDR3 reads CSARRSGSSGTDTQYF. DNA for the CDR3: TGCAGCGCACGAAGATCGGGCAGTTCAGGCACAGATACGCAGTATTTT.

The CDR3 sequence is CSVVDGGPGNTIYF. The CDR3 coding sequence is TGCAGCGTTGTCGACGGGGGGCCTGGAAACACCATATATTTT. The rearrangement links TRBV29-1 to TRBJ1-3; maybe TRBD1 (6 bases). In germline, CDR1 is SQVTM, CDR2 ANQGSEA. The CDR3 contains 14 residues. The V end was cut by 4 bases, the J end by 2 bases, with 12 bases between.

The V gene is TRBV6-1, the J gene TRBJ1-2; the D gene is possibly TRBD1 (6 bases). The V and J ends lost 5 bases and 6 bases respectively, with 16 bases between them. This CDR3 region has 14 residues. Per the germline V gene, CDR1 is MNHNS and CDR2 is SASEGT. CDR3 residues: CASSLRGRSHGYTF. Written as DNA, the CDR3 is TGTGCCAGCAGTCTCAGGGGAAGGAGCCATGGCTACACCTTC.

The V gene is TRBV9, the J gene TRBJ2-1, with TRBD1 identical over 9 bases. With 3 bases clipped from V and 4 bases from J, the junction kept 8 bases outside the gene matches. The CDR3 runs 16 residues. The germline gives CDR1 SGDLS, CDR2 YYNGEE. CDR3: CASSGPGTGPYNEQFF. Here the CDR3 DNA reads TGTGCCAGCAGCGGGCCCGGGACAGGGCCTTACAATGAGCAGTTCTTC.

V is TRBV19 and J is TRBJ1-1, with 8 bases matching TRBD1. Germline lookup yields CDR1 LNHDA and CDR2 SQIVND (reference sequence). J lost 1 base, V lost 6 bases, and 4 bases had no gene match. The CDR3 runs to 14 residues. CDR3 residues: CASSLDRGNTEAFF. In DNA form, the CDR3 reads TGTGCCAGTAGCCTCGACAGGGGGAACACTGAAGCTTTCTTT.

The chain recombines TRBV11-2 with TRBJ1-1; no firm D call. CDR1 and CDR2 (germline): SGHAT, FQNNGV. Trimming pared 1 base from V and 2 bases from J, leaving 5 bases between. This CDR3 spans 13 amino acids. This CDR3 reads CASSLGLNTEAFF. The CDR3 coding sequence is TGTGCCAGCAGCTTAGGTCTTAACACTGAAGCTTTCTTT.

CDR3 residues: CASRNRGDSYEQYF. CDR3 DNA sequence: TGCGCCAGCAGAAACAGGGGAGACTCCTACGAGCAGTACTTC. The rearrangement uses TRBV10-2 and TRBJ2-7; 7 bases are a match to TRBD1. CDR3 size: 14 residues. The junction had 5 bases not matched to a gene; V was cut back by 6 bases and J by 0 bases. Germline CDR1 is WSHSY and CDR2 is SAAADI.

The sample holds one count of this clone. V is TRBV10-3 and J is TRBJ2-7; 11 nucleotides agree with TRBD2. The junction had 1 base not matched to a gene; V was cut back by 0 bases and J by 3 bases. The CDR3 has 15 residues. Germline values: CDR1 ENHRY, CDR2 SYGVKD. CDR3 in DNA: TGTGCCATCAGTGAGTCCGGGACTAGCGGCTACGAGCAGTACTTC. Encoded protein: CAISESGTSGYEQYF.

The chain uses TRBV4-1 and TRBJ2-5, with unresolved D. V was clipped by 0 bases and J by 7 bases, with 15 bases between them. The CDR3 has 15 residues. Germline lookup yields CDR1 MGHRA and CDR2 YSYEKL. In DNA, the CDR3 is TGCGCCAGCAGCCAAGATACAGAGTTCCCTAGGACCCAGTACTTC. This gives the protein CASSQDTEFPRTQYF.

CDR3 nucleotides: TGTGCCAGCAGTGGTTCGGGACAGGGGGCTTCTGGGGCCAACGTCCTGACTTTC. Translation: CASSGSGQGASGANVLTF. V is TRBV28 and J is TRBJ2-6, with 12 positions matching TRBD1. The CDR3 is made up of 18 amino acids. Germline CDR1 and CDR2: MDHEN and SYDVKM. V shed 5 bases, J shed 1 base, and the junction held 6 bases outside the gene matches.

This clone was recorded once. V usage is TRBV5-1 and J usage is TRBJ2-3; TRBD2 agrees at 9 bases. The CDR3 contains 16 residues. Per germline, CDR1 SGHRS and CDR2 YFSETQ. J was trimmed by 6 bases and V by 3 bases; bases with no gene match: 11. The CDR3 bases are TGCGCCAGCAGCTCCCTCACCGCGGGAGGGTTGGATACGCAGTATTTT. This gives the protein CASSSLTAGGLDTQYF.

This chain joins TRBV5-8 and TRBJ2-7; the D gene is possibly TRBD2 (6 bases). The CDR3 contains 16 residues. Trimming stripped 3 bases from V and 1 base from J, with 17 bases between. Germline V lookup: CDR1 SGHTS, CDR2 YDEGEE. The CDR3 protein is CASSSYIGGVSYEQYF. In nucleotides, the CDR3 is TGTGCCAGCAGCTCGTATATAGGAGGGGTATCCTACGAGCAGTACTTC.

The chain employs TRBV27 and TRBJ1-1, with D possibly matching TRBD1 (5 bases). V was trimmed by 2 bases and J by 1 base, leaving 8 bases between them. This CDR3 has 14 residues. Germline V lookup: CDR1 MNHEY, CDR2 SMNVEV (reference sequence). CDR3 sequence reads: CASSLGGGNTEAFF. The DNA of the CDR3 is TGTGCCAGCAGTTTAGGGGGGGGGAACACTGAAGCTTTCTTT.

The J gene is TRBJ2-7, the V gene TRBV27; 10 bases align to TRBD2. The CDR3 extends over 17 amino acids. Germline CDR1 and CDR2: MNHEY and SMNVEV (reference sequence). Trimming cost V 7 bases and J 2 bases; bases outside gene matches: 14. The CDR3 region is CASNLGSGAGGPYEQYF. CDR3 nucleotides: TGTGCCAGCAATCTAGGGTCAGGAGCGGGAGGGCCCTACGAGCAGTACTTC.

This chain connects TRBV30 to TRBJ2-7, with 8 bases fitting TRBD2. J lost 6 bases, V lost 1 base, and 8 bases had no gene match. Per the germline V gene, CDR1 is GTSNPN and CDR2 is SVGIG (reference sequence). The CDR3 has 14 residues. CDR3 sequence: CAWSGSGSGGEQYF. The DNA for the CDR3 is TGTGCCTGGAGTGGCAGCGGGAGCGGGGGCGAGCAGTACTTC.

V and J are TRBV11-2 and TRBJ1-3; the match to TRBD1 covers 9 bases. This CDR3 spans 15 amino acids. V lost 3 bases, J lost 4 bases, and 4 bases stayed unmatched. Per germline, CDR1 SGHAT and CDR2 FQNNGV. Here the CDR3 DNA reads TGTGCCAGCAGCTTGGGACAGGGAGCAGGAAACACCATATATTTT. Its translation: CASSLGQGAGNTIYF.

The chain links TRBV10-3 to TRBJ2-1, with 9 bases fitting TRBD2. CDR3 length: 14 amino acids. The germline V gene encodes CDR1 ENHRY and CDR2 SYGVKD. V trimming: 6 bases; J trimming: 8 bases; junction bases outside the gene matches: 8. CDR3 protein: CAIRGAGGKDEQFF. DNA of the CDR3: TGTGCCATCAGGGGAGCGGGAGGTAAGGATGAGCAGTTCTTC.

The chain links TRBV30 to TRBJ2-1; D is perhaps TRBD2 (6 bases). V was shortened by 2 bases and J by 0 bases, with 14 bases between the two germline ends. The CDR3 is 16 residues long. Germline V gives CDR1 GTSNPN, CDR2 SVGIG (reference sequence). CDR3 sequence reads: CAWSPGSGLSYNEQFF. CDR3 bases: TGTGCCTGGAGTCCGGGTAGCGGCCTCTCCTACAATGAGCAGTTCTTC.